The T cell receptor beta chain described here comes from a study of lymphopenia after photon versus proton radiotherapy. Study-level results: Under photons, naive T cells and diversity fell while effector/memory populations rose.

This CDR3 spans 13 amino acids. Germline-derived CDR1 and CDR2 are GTSNPN and SVGIG (reference sequence). The V gene lost 0 bases and the J gene lost 6 bases, with 11 bases spanning the gap. Some clones are missing from TCRdb's copy, which holds only in-frame ones; the method was immunoSEQ multiplex PCR. The repertoire holds 55,000 to 70,000 clones, around 92% seen once, with around 2.2% in the top ten. Turning to this clone: The target antigen is unknown.

This sequence originates from a woman in her forties with cholangiocarcinoma. V and J are TRBV30 and TRBJ1-2; no clear D gene. This specimen was peripheral blood, taken from a patient treated with photon-based radiotherapy. The CDR3 protein is CAWSVRGFDGYTF. The CDR3 region has the DNA TGTGCCTGGAGTGTACGAGGATTTGATGGCTACACCTTC.